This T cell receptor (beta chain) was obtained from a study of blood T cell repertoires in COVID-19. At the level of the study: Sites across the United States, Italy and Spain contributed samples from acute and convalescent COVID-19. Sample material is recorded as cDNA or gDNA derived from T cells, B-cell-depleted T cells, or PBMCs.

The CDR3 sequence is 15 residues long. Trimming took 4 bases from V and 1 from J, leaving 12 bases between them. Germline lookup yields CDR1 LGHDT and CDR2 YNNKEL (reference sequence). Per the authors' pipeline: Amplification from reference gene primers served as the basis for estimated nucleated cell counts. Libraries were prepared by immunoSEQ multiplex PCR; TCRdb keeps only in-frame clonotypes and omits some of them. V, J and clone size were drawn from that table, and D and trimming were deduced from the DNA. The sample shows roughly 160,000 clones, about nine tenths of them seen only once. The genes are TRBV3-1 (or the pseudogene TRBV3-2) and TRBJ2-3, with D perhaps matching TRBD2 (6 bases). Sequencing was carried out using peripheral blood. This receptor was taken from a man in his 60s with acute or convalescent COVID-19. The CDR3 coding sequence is TGTGCCAGCAGCCTCACTAGCAGCGGCACAGATACGCAGTATTTT. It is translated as CASSLTSSGTDTQYF.